The 10 T cell receptor beta chains presented below share a single source sample, sequenced in a study of spatial heterogeneity in lung cancer (dated by TCRdb to the late 2010s). The library was made by 5' RACE. Instrument on record: NextSeq 500. The public sequencing data were trimmed at Q25 with fastp and processed into clonotypes with MiXCR by TCRdb, which kept only in-frame beta chains. Identical CDR3 proteins give one entry, which carries the most common genes and DNA. In this sample the table shows approximately 47,000 distinct CDR3 sequences, roughly 7.2% of which occur a single time. The ten largest clones add up to 10% to 15% of the sample. Per the publication, the time point label means: sample taken at primary tumor resection. TCR sequencing used whole RNA extracted from tumor and nontumor lung tissue, or from cryopreserved PBMC samples, without cell sorting. The material was PBMCs, obtained at surgery. The receptors originated from a female donor with early-stage non-small cell lung cancer.

This clonotype turned up a few times. DNA for the CDR3: TGTGCCACCAGCAGTGGGTTGACAGGGACAACAGATACGCAGTATTTT. This encodes CATSSGLTGTTDTQYF. The J gene is TRBJ2-3, the V gene TRBV15; TRBD1 matches at 7 bases. Germline CDR1 and CDR2: LNHNV and YYDKDF (reference sequence). The CDR3 sequence is 16 residues long. V lost 3 bases, J lost 3 bases, and 9 bases stayed unmatched.

V usage is TRBV5-3 and J usage is TRBJ2-1; a possible D gene is TRBD2 (6 bases). Being an ORF, TRBV5-3 has a function that is uncertain. V was clipped by 4 bases and J by 3 bases, with 14 bases between them. This CDR3 is built from 15 residues. The CDR3 is CARSPGEALYNEQFF. The CDR3, as DNA: TGTGCCAGAAGCCCCGGGGAGGCCCTCTACAATGAGCAGTTCTTC.

In this sample, this clonotype turned up a few times. The rearrangement joins TRBV19 to TRBJ1-5; D ambiguous. Germline V gives CDR1 LNHDA, CDR2 SQIVND (reference sequence). Deletions cut 6 bases from V and 8 bases from J, with 17 bases between. The CDR3 extends over 14 amino acids. The CDR3 coding sequence is TGTGCCAGTAGAAAAACGGCCCCCCTGGAGCCCCAGCATTTT. This gives the protein CASRKTAPLEPQHF.

The chain joins TRBV20-1 to TRBJ2-4, with TRBD2 matching over 8 bases. Germline trimming cut 3 bases from V and 8 bases from J; bases unmatched to any gene: 12. CDR1 and CDR2 from the germline V gene are DFQATT and SNEGSKA (reference sequence). The CDR3 has 15 residues. CDR3 sequence: CSASGGASNLDIQYF. In DNA form, the CDR3 reads TGCAGTGCTAGCGGGGGGGCTTCCAATTTAGACATTCAGTACTTC.

This clonotype was seen only a few times. The chain joins TRBV5-1 to TRBJ2-1; TRBD2 might be the D (7 bases). The ends were cut back, 0 bases at V and 8 bases at J, with 15 bases in the middle. CDR3 size: 15 residues. Germline assignment: CDR1 SGHRS and CDR2 YFSETQ. As DNA, the CDR3 is TGCGCCAGCAGCTTGGGGGGGGGCCTCATCTATGAGCAGTTCTTC. It translates to CASSLGGGLIYEQFF.

This clonotype was detected only a few times. The V gene is TRBV3-1, the J gene TRBJ1-2, with D maybe TRBD1 (6 bases). The CDR3 sequence is 16 residues long. Germline CDR1 is LGHDT and CDR2 is YNNKEL (reference sequence). V was clipped by 5 bases and J by 6 bases, with 22 bases between them. CDR3 region: CASSSLRDKARNGYTF. The CDR3 DNA sequence: TGTGCCAGCAGCTCCCTCCGGGACAAGGCGAGAAATGGCTACACCTTC.

Ten or more counts support this clonotype. The chain uses TRBV12-3 or TRBV12-4 and TRBJ2-1, with D uncertain. The germline V and J ends were trimmed by 3 bases and 4 bases, with 7 bases remaining between them. The CDR3 is 13 amino acids. CDR3 in amino acids: CASSFIQYNEQFF. For the CDR3, the DNA is TGTGCCAGCAGTTTCATACAGTACAATGAGCAGTTCTTC.

The rearrangement joins TRBV7-8 to TRBJ2-3, with 8 bases matching TRBD2. The CDR3 is 17 residues long. From germline, CDR1 is SGHVS and CDR2 FQNEAQ. Trimming took 4 bases from V and 2 from J; bases not matched to a gene: 11. CDR3: CASSSSGGGETTDTQYF. CDR3 coding DNA: TGTGCCAGCAGCTCCTCCGGGGGGGGGGAGACCACAGATACGCAGTATTTT.

This rearrangement joins TRBV30 to TRBJ2-7, with a possible D match to TRBD1 (5 bases). Trimming took off 0 bases at V and 0 bases at J, with 15 bases between the two ends. Germline CDR1 is GTSNPN and CDR2 is SVGIG (reference sequence). The CDR3 is 16 residues long. The CDR3 sequence is CAWSVGATSVSYEQYF. The CDR3 nucleotides are TGTGCCTGGAGTGTAGGGGCAACCTCAGTCTCCTACGAGCAGTACTTC.

This rearrangement joins TRBV19 to TRBJ2-6; unclear D gene. V shed 4 bases and J shed 0 bases, with 16 bases lying between them. The CDR3 length is 18 residues. CDR1 is LNHDA and CDR2 is SQIVND in the germline V gene (reference sequence). CDR3 region: CASSTPRARSSGANVLTF. The CDR3 bases are TGTGCCAGTAGTACCCCCCGGGCCCGAAGCTCTGGGGCCAACGTCCTGACTTTC.